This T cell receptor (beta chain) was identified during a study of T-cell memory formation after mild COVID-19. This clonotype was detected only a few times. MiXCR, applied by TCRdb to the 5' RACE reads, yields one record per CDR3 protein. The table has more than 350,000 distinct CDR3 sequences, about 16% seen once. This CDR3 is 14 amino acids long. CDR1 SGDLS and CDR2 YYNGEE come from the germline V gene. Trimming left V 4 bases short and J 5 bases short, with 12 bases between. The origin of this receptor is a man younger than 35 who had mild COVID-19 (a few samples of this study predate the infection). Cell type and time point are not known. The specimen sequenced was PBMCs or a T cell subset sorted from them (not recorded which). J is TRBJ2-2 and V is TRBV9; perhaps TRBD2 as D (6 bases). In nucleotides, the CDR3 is TGTGCCAGCAGCACCCCCGGGGGAACCGGGGAGCTGTTTTTT. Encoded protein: CASSTPGGTGELFF.